This passage covers 3 T cell receptor beta chains from one sample sequenced in a study of T cell responses to AZD1222 COVID-19 vaccine. TCRdb keeps only in-frame clones here, not all; method: immunoSEQ multiplex PCR. The table has roughly 120,000 clones, about 87% seen once. This specimen consisted of peripheral blood, obtained on day 0 of AZD1222 vaccination. The origin of the receptors is an adult in good health.

The rearrangement links TRBV18 to TRBJ1-3; D remains unclear. V gave up 3 bases and J gave up 4 bases, with 7 bases separating them. From germline, CDR1 is KGHSH and CDR2 LQKENI. The CDR3 totals 13 residues. The CDR3: CASSPPQGNTIYF. In nucleotides, the CDR3 is TGTGCCAGCTCACCCCCCCAAGGAAACACCATATATTTT.

The rearrangement links TRBV9 to TRBJ1-4; D unresolved. Trimming took off 1 base at V and 7 bases at J, with 11 bases between the two ends. The CDR3 has 14 residues. Germline CDR1 is SGDLS and CDR2 is YYNGEE. The CDR3 is CASSVPGSGEKLFF. CDR3 DNA: TGTGCCAGCAGCGTACCAGGTTCGGGTGAAAAACTGTTTTTT.

The chain employs TRBV7-9 and TRBJ1-2; 9 bases line up with TRBD1. Germline CDR1 SEHNR, CDR2 FQNEAQ (reference sequence). The V segment lost 5 bases and the J segment 6 bases; nucleotides outside the gene matches: 7. There are 14 residues in the CDR3. The CDR3 reads CASSLGGQGHGYTF. The CDR3 nucleotides read TGTGCCAGCAGCCTAGGTGGACAGGGGCATGGCTACACCTTC.